This record concerns one T cell receptor (beta chain) sequence. The source of the sample is a study of blood T cell repertoires in COVID-19. Study as a whole: From the United States, Italy and Spain came samples of acute and convalescent COVID-19. The cDNA or gDNA used as material had been derived from T cells, B-cell-depleted T cells, or PBMCs.

Original processing methods: Reference gene primer amplification in the assay estimated nucleated cell counts. Produced via immunoSEQ multiplex PCR; TCRdb's table is partial and in-frame only. The V and J calls and the clone size are those of that table, but D and trimming were determined from the DNA. The sample includes 98,000 or so clones, around nine tenths of them seen just once. The V and J ends lost 3 bases and 5 bases respectively, with 2 bases between them. This CDR3 has 11 residues. The V call is TRBV12-3 or TRBV12-4, the J call TRBJ2-1, with no clear D. This receptor was taken from a human donor in a cohort sampled during active COVID-19. Sequenced: peripheral blood. The CDR3 nucleotides read TGTGCCAGCAGTTTCAACAATGAGCAGTTCTTC. This codes for CASSFNNEQFF.